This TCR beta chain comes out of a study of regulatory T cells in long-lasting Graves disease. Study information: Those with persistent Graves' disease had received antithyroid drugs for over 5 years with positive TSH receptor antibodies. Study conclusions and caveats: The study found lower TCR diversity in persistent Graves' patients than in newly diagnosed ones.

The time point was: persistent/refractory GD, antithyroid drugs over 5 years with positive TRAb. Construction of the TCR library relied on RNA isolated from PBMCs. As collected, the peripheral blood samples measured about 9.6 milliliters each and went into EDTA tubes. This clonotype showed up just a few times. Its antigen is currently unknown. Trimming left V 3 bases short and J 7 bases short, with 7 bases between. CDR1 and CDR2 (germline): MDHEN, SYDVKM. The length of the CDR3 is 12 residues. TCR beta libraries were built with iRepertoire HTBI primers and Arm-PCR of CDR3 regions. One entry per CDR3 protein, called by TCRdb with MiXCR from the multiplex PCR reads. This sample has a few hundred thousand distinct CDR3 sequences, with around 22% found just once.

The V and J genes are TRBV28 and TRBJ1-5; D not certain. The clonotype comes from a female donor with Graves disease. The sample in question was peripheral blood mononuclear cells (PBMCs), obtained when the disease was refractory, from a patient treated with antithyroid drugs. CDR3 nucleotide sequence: TGTGCCAGCAGTTTGGTTTGGCAGCCCCAGCATTTT. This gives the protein CASSLVWQPQHF.